The TCR beta chain under discussion was sequenced for a study of blood T cell repertoires in COVID-19. Study at large: The United States, Italy and Spain supplied acute and convalescent COVID-19 samples. Sample material is recorded as cDNA or gDNA derived from T cells, B-cell-depleted T cells, or PBMCs.

The protocol was immunoSEQ multiplex PCR, while the TCRdb copy is restricted to in-frame clones and leaves out a portion. This sample has 60,000 to 70,000 clones; 65% to 90% occur once, and the top ten carry 2.5% to 3%. The J segment lost 3 bases and the V segment lost 2 bases, leaving 4 bases of the junction unmatched. The CDR3 sequence is 15 residues long. Germline CDR1 LGHNA, CDR2 YSLEER. This TCR was recovered from a man of 80 years or more with acute or convalescent COVID-19. The V call is TRBV4-3, the J call TRBJ2-1, with 7 bases identical to TRBD2. Sequenced input: peripheral blood. CDR3 DNA: TGCGCCAGCAGCCAACGGCGGGAGAACTACAATGAGCAGTTCTTC. It yields the protein CASSQRRENYNEQFF.